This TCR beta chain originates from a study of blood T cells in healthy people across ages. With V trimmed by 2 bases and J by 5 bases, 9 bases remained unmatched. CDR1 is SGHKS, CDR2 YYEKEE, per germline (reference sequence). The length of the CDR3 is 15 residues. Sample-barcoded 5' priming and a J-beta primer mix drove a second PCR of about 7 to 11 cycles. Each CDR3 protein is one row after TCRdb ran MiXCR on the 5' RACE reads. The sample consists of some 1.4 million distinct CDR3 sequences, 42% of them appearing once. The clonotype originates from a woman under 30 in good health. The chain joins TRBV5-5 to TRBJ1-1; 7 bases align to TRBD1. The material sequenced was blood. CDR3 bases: TGTGCCAGCAGCTTAGGTGGGCAGGGGGGGACTGAAGCTTTCTTT. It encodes CASSLGGQGGTEAFF.